This T cell receptor beta chain stems from a study of shared clonotypes between healthy human individuals. This CDR3 comprises 14 residues. Germline lookup yields CDR1 LGHNA and CDR2 YNFKEQ. The ends lost 3 bases at V and 3 bases at J; junction bases unmatched: 4. Produced via immunoSEQ multiplex PCR; TCRdb's table is partial and in-frame only. Here the sample spans roughly 2.2 million clones, just under 95% being singletons. The receptor's source is a young man in good health. Some clones in this sample may be carry-over from other donors' samples. The chain carries TRBV4-2 and TRBJ1-2; 7 bases fit TRBD1. Sequenced material: naive CD4+ T cells from PBMCs. This sample's subset: CD45RA+ positively selected. This chain's CDR3 is CASSQRTGDYGYTF. CDR3 DNA sequence: TGTGCCAGCAGCCAGAGAACAGGGGACTATGGCTACACCTTC.